This T cell receptor (beta chain) emerged from a study of OX40 agonist ivuxolimab in advanced cancers. This clone occurred once. Per the germline V gene, CDR1 is DFQATT and CDR2 is SNEGSKA (reference sequence). This CDR3 is built from 10 residues. Trimming shortened V by 6 bases and J by 14 bases, and 15 bases separated the two germline ends. Using immunoSEQ multiplex PCR, the repertoire was profiled, and TCRdb retains in-frame clones only, with some absent. The sample carries around 72,000 clones, around 88% recorded once. This chain connects TRBV20-1 to TRBJ2-3, with D possibly matching TRBD2 (5 bases). This TCR came from an adult with an advanced solid tumor such as melanoma, head and neck, liver or kidney cancer. This material consisted of CD4+ or CD8+ T cells sorted from blood, taken in a trial of the OX40 agonist ivuxolimab. The CDR3 coding sequence is TGCAGTGCCGCGGAGGAACGCTGGTATTTT. Translated: CSAAEERWYF.